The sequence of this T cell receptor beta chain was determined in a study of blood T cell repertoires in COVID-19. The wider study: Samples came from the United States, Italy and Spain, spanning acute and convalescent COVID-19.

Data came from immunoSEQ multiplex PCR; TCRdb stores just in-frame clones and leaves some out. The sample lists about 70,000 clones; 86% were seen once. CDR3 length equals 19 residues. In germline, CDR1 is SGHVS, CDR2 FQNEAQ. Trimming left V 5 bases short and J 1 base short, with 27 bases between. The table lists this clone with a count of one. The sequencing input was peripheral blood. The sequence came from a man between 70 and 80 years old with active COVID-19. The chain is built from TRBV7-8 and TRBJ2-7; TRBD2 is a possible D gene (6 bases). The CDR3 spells CASSPLGVRARGRSYEQYF. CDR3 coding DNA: TGTGCCAGCAGCCCCCTGGGGGTCCGGGCACGGGGGAGATCCTACGAGCAGTACTTC. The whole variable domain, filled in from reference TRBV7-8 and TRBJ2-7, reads GAGVSQSPRYKVAKRGQDVALRCDPISGHVSLFWYQQALGQGPEFLTYFQNEAQLDKSGLPSDRFFAERPEGSVSTLKIQRTQQEDSAVYLCASSPLGVRARGRSYEQYFGPGTRLTVT.